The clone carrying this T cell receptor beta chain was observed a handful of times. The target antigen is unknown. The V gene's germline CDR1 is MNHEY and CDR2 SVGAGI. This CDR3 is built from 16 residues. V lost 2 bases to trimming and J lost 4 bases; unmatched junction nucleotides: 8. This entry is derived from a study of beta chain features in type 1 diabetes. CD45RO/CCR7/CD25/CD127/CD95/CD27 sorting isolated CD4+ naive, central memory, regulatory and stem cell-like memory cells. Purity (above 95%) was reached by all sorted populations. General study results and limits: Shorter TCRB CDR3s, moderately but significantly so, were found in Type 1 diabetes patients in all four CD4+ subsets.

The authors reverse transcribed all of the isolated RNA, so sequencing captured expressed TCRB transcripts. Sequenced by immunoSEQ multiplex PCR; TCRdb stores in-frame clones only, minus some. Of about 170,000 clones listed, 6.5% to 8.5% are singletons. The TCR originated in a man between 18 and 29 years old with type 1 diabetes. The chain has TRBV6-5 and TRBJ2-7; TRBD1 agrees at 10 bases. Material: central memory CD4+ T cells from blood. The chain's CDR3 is CASSYTRTGGRYEQYF. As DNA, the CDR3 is TGTGCCAGCAGTTACACCCGGACAGGGGGAAGGTACGAGCAGTACTTC.